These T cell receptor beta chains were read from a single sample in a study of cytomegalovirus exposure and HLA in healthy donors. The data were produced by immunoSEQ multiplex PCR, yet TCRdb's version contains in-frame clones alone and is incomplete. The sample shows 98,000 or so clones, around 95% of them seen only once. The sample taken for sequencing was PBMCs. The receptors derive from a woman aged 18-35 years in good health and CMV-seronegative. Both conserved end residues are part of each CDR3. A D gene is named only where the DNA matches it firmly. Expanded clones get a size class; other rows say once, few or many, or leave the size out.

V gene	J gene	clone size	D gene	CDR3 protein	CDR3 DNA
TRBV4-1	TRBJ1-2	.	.	CASSQLRPSAGEEGYTF	TGCGCCAGCAGCCAACTTCGTCCGAGTGCGGGGGAGGAGGGCTACACCTTC
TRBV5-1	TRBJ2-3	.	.	CASSLDQVSTDTQYF	TGCGCCAGCAGCTTGGACCAGGTAAGCACAGATACGCAGTATTTT
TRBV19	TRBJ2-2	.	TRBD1	CASKADRVNTGELFF	TGTGCCAGTAAAGCGGACAGGGTGAACACCGGGGAGCTGTTTTTT
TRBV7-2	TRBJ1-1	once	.	CASSIIRGTEAFF	TGTGCCAGCAGCATTATTCGGGGCACTGAAGCTTTCTTT
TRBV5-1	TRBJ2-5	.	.	CASNDGQQETQYF	TGCGCCAGCAATGATGGGCAGCAAGAGACCCAGTACTTC
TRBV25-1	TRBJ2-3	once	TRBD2	CAASGVENTQYF	TGTGCCGCGAGCGGGGTTGAAAATACGCAGTATTTT
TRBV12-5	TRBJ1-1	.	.	CASGIPVDTEAFF	TGTGCTAGTGGTATCCCAGTGGACACTGAAGCTTTCTTT
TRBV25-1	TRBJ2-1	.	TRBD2	CASSAGTITYNEQFF	TGTGCCAGCAGTGCGGGGACTATCACCTACAATGAGCAGTTCTTC
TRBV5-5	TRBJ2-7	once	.	CASSPDAGAYEQYF	TGTGCCAGCAGCCCGGACGCAGGGGCCTACGAGCAGTACTTC
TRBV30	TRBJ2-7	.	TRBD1	CAWSYRTGWYEQYF	TGTGCCTGGAGTTATCGGACAGGGTGGTACGAGCAGTACTTC
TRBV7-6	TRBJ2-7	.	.	CASSLGSAYEQYF	TGTGCCAGCAGCTTAGGTTCGGCCTACGAGCAGTACTTC
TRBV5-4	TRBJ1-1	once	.	CASNPRGQSEAFF	TGTGCCAGCAACCCGCGGGGTCAGTCTGAAGCTTTCTTT
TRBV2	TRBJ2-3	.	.	CASSEGGPGTDTQYF	TGTGCCAGCAGTGAAGGGGGGCCTGGCACAGATACGCAGTATTTT
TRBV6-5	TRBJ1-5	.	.	CATRQASNQPQHF	TGTGCCACCAGACAGGCCAGCAATCAGCCCCAGCATTTT
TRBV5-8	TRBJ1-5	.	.	CASSLGQISNQPQHF	TGTGCCAGCAGCCTCGGACAGATTAGCAATCAGCCCCAGCATTTT
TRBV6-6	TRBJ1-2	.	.	CASSPRAGANYGYTF	TGTGCCAGCAGTCCACGGGCAGGGGCTAACTATGGCTACACCTTC
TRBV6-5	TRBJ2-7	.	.	CASSYTLVASEQYF	TGTGCCAGCAGTTATACCTTGGTAGCCTCCGAGCAGTACTTC
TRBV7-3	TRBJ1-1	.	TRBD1	CASSPGTGNPEAFF	TGTGCCAGCAGCCCGGGGACAGGGAATCCCGAAGCTTTCTTT
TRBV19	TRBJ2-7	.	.	CASRPQGDRYEQYF	TGTGCCAGTCGGCCCCAAGGGGATAGGTACGAGCAGTACTTC
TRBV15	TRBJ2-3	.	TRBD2	CATSADWAGGTDTQYF	TGTGCCACCAGCGCCGATTGGGCGGGGGGCACAGATACGCAGTATTTT
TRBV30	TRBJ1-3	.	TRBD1	CAWRRTGDGGNTIYF	TGTGCCTGGAGGAGGACAGGGGACGGTGGAAACACCATATATTTT
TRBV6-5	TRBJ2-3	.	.	CASRRDRTDTQYF	TGTGCCAGCAGGCGGGACAGAACAGATACGCAGTATTTT
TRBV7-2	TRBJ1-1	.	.	CASSLQSGNTEAFF	TGTGCCAGCAGCTTACAGTCAGGGAACACTGAAGCTTTCTTT